The 21 T cell receptor beta chains in this list originate from one sample, sequenced in a study of T-cell memory formation after mild COVID-19. TCRdb reanalysed the 5' RACE reads using MiXCR and keeps one entry per CDR3 protein. Among 400,000 or so distinct CDR3 sequences listed, roughly 20% were seen once. Material: PBMCs or a T cell subset sorted from them (not recorded which). These receptors came from an adult woman who had mild COVID-19 (a few samples of this study predate the infection). Cell type and time point are not known.

The rearrangement uses TRBV5-1 and TRBJ1-2, with 8 nucleotides matching TRBD1. Trimming removed 4 bases from V and 13 bases from J; junction bases left unmatched: 15. The CDR3 totals 14 residues. The germline CDR1 and CDR2 sequences are SGHRS and YFSETQ. The CDR3 spells CASSTWATDRVATF. In nucleotides, the CDR3 is TGCGCCAGCAGCACCTGGGCTACGGACAGGGTGGCCACCTTC.

The rearrangement uses TRBV24-1 and TRBJ2-7; no definite D call. Deletions cut 0 bases from V and 7 bases from J, with 3 bases between. The germline V gene encodes CDR1 KGHDR and CDR2 SFDVKD. CDR3 size: 11 residues. The CDR3: CATSDLEEQYF. The CDR3 DNA follows: TGTGCCACCAGTGATTTGGAGGAGCAGTACTTC.

This chain connects TRBV7-8 to TRBJ2-7; TRBD2 matches 8 bases. CDR1 SGHVS and CDR2 FQNEAQ come from the germline V gene. Trimming cost V 1 base and J 0 bases; bases outside gene matches: 8. This CDR3 spans 17 amino acids. The CDR3 DNA reads TGTGCCAGCAGCTTAGGGGCAGCGGGAGACCTCTCCTACGAGCAGTACTTC. This sequence encodes CASSLGAAGDLSYEQYF.

The J gene is TRBJ2-5, the V gene TRBV7-6; 9 nucleotides line up with TRBD2. Germline trimming cut 3 bases from V and 8 bases from J; bases unmatched to any gene: 4. The CDR3 runs to 13 residues. Germline V lookup: CDR1 SGHVS, CDR2 FNYEAQ. CDR3 protein: CASSFLAGNTQYF. CDR3 in DNA: TGTGCCAGCAGCTTTCTAGCGGGGAACACCCAGTACTTC.

The rearrangement joins TRBV3-1 to TRBJ1-1; 7 bases align to TRBD1. V was clipped by 1 base and J by 1 base; unmatched bases: 3. The CDR3 is made up of 15 amino acids. Germline CDR1 LGHDT, CDR2 YNNKEL (reference sequence). CDR3 sequence (DNA): TGTGCCAGCAGCCAAGCCCACAGGGGGAACACTGAAGCTTTCTTT. Its protein is CASSQAHRGNTEAFF.

This clonotype occurred a few times. This sequence joins TRBV7-6 and TRBJ2-6, with unresolved D. The CDR3 spans 16 residues. V lost 2 bases to trimming and J lost 4 bases, with 12 bases between them. Germline assignment: CDR1 SGHVS and CDR2 FNYEAQ. The DNA of the CDR3 is TGTGCCAGCAGCTTACGTGGCCATTCCGGGGCCAACGTCCTGACTTTC. It encodes CASSLRGHSGANVLTF.

V gene TRBV29-1 combines with J gene TRBJ2-7; no definite D call. CDR3 size: 13 residues. The V and J ends lost 5 bases and 4 bases respectively, with 15 bases between them. In germline, CDR1 is SQVTM, CDR2 ANQGSEA. CDR3 in DNA: TGCAGCGTTCGTCCTTCGGGTGGGTACGAGCAGTACTTC. Protein: CSVRPSGGYEQYF.

This clonotype was counted only a few times. V is TRBV13 and J is TRBJ2-1; D is possibly TRBD1 or TRBD2 (7 bases each). The CDR3 is made up of 16 amino acids. The ends were cut back, 7 bases at V and 9 bases at J, with 25 bases in the middle. Germline CDR1 and CDR2: PRHDT and FYEKMQ (reference sequence). This chain's CDR3 is CASTQNRGSGAGEQFF. CDR3 in DNA: TGTGCCAGCACCCAAAACAGGGGAAGCGGGGCTGGTGAGCAGTTCTTC.

V is TRBV7-8 and J is TRBJ1-1; D uncertain. This CDR3 spans 12 amino acids. V lost 1 base to trimming and J lost 5 bases, with 5 bases between them. Germline CDR1 is SGHVS and CDR2 is FQNEAQ. The CDR3 sequence: CASSLVVTEAFF. Written as DNA, the CDR3 is TGTGCCAGCAGCTTAGTGGTTACTGAAGCTTTCTTT.

V usage is TRBV15 and J usage is TRBJ1-3, with D tentatively TRBD1 (5 bases). This CDR3 comprises 17 residues. V dropped 1 base and J dropped 5 bases, with 18 bases sitting between them. The germline V gene encodes CDR1 LNHNV and CDR2 YYDKDF (reference sequence). CDR3 protein: CATSRGPVQGGRNTIYF. Here the CDR3 DNA reads TGTGCCACCAGCAGAGGCCCTGTGCAGGGCGGAAGAAACACCATATATTTT.

This clonotype turned up a few times. The chain joins TRBV11-2 to TRBJ2-2; 8 bases agree with TRBD1. This CDR3 has 21 amino acids. In germline, CDR1 is SGHAT, CDR2 FQNNGV. The V and J ends lost 1 base and 4 bases, in that order; junction bases with no gene match: 20. The CDR3 spells CASSLGRMGTGSPTSTGELFF. The CDR3 DNA follows: TGTGCCAGCAGCTTAGGCCGTATGGGGACAGGTTCTCCCACGAGCACCGGGGAGCTGTTTTTT.

This clonotype was counted only a few times. This chain links TRBV28 with TRBJ2-7; 8 bases align to TRBD1. CDR1 and CDR2 from the germline V gene are MDHEN and SYDVKM. The CDR3 extends over 16 amino acids. The trim removed 2 bases at V and 3 bases at J, leaving 9 bases unmatched. The CDR3 here is CASSLILEQGDYEQYF. As DNA, the CDR3 is TGTGCCAGCAGTTTAATCCTCGAACAGGGGGACTACGAGCAGTACTTC.

This clonotype turned up a few times. Written as DNA, the CDR3 is TGTGCCACCAGTGATTCGGGGAGAGCAGATACGCAGTATTTT. This encodes CATSDSGRADTQYF. The chain recombines TRBV24-1 with TRBJ2-3; D may be TRBD2 (5 bases). The germline V and J ends were trimmed by 2 bases and 4 bases, with 9 bases remaining between them. CDR3 length: 14 residues. Germline CDR1 and CDR2: KGHDR and SFDVKD.

The chain links TRBV2 to TRBJ2-7; D is unresolved. Germline V gene sequence: CDR1 SNHLY, CDR2 FYNNEI. The V and J ends lost 7 bases and 2 bases respectively, with 12 bases between them. CDR3 length equals 13 residues. CDR3 protein: CASKITRTYEQYF. The CDR3 DNA sequence: TGTGCCAGCAAGATTACCAGGACCTACGAGCAGTACTTC.

This clonotype has only a few counts. The chain recombines TRBV21-1 with TRBJ2-7; no check of the table's D call, TRBD1, against the DNA was made. TRBV21-1 is a documented pseudogene. The CDR3 covers 13 residues. The CDR3 DNA reads TGTGCCATTACGGGGCCTTTCTCCTACGAGCAGTACTTC. Protein product: CAITGPFSYEQYF.

The rearrangement links TRBV12-3 or TRBV12-4 to TRBJ2-7; D ambiguous. The CDR3 consists of 13 residues. V shed 2 bases and J shed 7 bases, with 12 bases lying between them. The CDR3 loop reads CASSLWRSREQYF. Written as DNA, the CDR3 is TGTGCCAGCAGTTTATGGCGGTCCCGAGAGCAGTACTTC.

This rearrangement joins TRBV5-1 to TRBJ2-5; 7 nucleotides match TRBD1. The CDR3 has 13 amino acids. V lost 4 bases to trimming and J lost 5 bases; unmatched junction nucleotides: 5. The germline V gene has CDR1 SGHRS and CDR2 YFSETQ. The DNA for the CDR3 is TGCGCCAGCAGCACTCGACAGGGTGAGACCCAGTACTTC. Translating gives CASSTRQGETQYF.

This sequence joins TRBV12-3 or TRBV12-4 and TRBJ1-3; 7 bases map to TRBD1. This CDR3 contains 15 residues. After removal of 4 bases from V and 3 bases from J, the junction contained 6 bases not matched to a gene. The DNA of the CDR3 is TGTGCCAGCAGTTCAGTGGGACAGATTGGAAACACCATATATTTT. Protein product: CASSSVGQIGNTIYF.

This clonotype has just a few counts. The chain employs TRBV14 and TRBJ2-1; TRBD2 matches 9 bases. Germline V gene data show CDR1 as SGHDN and CDR2 as FVKESK. The CDR3 totals 17 residues. Trimming at V came to 2 bases and at J to 3 bases, leaving 8 bases not matched to a gene. The DNA for the CDR3 is TGTGCCAGCAGCCAACCCTTTAGCGGGAGAGTCTACAATGAGCAGTTCTTC. Protein product: CASSQPFSGRVYNEQFF.

This clonotype was seen repeatedly, ten times or more. The chain carries TRBV7-9 and TRBJ2-2, with D perhaps TRBD2 (5 bases). The CDR3 consists of 14 residues. Trimming took off 5 bases at V and 6 bases at J, with 13 bases between the two ends. Germline lookup yields CDR1 SEHNR and CDR2 FQNEAQ (reference sequence). As DNA, the CDR3 is TGTGCCAGCAGCCTCTCGAGGACTTCCGGGGAGCTGTTTTTT. As protein: CASSLSRTSGELFF. Based on the CDR3 plus reference TRBV7-9 and TRBJ2-2, the full variable domain is DTGVSQNPRHKITKRGQNVTFRCDPISEHNRLYWYRQTLGQGPEFLTYFQNEAQLEKSRLLSDRFSAERPKGSFSTLEIQRTEQGDSAMYLCASSLSRTSGELFFGEGSRLTVL.

The chain employs TRBV6-1 and TRBJ2-3; tentative D call: TRBD2 (6 bases). Deletions cut 1 base from V and 2 bases from J, with 13 bases between. The CDR3 extends over 16 amino acids. The germline gives CDR1 MNHNS, CDR2 SASEGT. CDR3 residues: CASSEDPAGLTDTQYF. The CDR3 coding sequence is TGTGCCAGCAGTGAAGACCCGGCGGGGCTCACAGATACGCAGTATTTT.